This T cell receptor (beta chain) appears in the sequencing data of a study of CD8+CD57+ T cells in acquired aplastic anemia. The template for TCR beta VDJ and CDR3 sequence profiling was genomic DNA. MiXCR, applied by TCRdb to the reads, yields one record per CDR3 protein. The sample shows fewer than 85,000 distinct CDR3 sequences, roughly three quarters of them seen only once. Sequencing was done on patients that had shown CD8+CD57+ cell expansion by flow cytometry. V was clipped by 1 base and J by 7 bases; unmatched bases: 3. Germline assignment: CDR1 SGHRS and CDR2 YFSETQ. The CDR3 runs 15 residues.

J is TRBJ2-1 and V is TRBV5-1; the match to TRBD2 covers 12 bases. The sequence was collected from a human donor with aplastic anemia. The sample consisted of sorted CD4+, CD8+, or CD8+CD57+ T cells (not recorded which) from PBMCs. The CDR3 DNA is TGCGCCAGCAGCTTGTCCCTAGCGGGAGGGAATGAGCAGTTCTTC. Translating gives CASSLSLAGGNEQFF.